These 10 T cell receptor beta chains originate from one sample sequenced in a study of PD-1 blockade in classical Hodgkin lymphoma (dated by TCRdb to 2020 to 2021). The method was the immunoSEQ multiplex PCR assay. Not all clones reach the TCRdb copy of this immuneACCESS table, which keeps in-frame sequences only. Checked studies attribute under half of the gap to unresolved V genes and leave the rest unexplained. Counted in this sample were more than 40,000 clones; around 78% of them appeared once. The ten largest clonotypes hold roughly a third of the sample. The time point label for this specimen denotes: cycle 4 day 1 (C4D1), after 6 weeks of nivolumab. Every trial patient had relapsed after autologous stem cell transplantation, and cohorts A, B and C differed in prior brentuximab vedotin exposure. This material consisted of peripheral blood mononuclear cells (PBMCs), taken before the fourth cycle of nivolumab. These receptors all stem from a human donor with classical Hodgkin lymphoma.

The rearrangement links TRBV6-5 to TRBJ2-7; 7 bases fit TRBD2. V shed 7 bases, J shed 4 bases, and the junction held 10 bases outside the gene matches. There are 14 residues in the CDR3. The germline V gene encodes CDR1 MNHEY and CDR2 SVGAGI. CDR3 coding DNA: TGTGCCAGCACGTCCGGGACGGGGGGATACGAGCAGTACTTC. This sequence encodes CASTSGTGGYEQYF.

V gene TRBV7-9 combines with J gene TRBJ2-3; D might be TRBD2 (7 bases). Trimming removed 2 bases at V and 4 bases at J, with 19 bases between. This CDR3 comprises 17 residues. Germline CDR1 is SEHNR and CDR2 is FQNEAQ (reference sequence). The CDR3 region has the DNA TGTGCCAGCAGCTTAAACTGGGGGGGCGAATGGCCAGATACGCAGTATTTT. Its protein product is CASSLNWGGEWPDTQYF.

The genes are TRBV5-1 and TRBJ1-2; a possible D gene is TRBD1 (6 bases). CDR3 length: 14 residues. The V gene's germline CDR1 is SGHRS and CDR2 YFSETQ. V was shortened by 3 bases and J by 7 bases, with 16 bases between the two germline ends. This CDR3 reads CASSSGQSQGGYTF. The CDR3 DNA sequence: TGCGCCAGCAGCTCCGGACAGTCCCAGGGTGGCTACACCTTC.

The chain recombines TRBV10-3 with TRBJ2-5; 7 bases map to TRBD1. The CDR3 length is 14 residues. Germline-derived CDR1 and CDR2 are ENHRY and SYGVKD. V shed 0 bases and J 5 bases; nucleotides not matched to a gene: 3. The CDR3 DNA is TGTGCCATCAGTGAGTCGACCAGGGGGGAGACCCAGTACTTC. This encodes CAISESTRGETQYF.

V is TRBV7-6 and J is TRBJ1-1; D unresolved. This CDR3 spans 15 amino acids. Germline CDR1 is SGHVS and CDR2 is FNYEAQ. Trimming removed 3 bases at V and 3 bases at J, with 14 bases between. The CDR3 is CASSLRPLRDTEAFF. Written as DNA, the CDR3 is TGTGCCAGCAGCTTGCGGCCCCTCCGAGACACTGAAGCTTTCTTT. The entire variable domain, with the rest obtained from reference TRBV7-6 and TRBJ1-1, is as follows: GAGVSQSPRYKVTKRGQDVALRCDPISGHVSLYWYRQALGQGPEFLTYFNYEAQQDKSGLPNDRFSAERPEGSISTLTIQRTEQRDSAMYRCASSLRPLRDTEAFFGQGTRLTVV.

The CDR3 here is CAWSITGVGEQYF. The DNA of the CDR3 is TGTGCCTGGAGTATTACAGGGGTGGGCGAGCAGTACTTC. V and J are TRBV30 and TRBJ2-7; the match to TRBD1 covers 7 bases. The CDR3 has 13 amino acids. Germline trimming cut 2 bases from V and 6 bases from J; bases unmatched to any gene: 7. In germline, CDR1 is GTSNPN, CDR2 SVGIG (reference sequence).

The CDR3 DNA is TGTGCCAGCAGCTTATATCAGGTGATGAACACTGAAGCTTTCTTT. This gives the protein CASSLYQVMNTEAFF. V gene TRBV7-2 combines with J gene TRBJ1-1; D ambiguous. The CDR3 has 15 amino acids. Trimming took 2 bases from V and 0 from J, leaving 10 bases between them. The V gene's germline CDR1 is SGHTA and CDR2 FQGNSA.

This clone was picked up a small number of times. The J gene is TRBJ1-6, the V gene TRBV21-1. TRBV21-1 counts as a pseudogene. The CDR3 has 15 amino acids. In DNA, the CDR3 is TGTGCCAGCGGTCTGAGGGGGGGGGCTTACAAACCCCTCCACTTT. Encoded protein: CASGLRGGAYKPLHF.

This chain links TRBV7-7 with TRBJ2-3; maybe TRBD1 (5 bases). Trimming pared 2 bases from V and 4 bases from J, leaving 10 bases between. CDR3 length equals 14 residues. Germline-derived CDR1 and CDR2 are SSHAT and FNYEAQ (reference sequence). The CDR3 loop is CASSLPPQADTQYF. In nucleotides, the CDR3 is TGTGCCAGCAGCTTACCTCCACAGGCAGATACGCAGTATTTT.

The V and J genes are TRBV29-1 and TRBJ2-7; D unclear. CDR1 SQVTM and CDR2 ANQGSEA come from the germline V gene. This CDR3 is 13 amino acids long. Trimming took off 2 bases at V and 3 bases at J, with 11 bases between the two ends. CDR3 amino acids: CSVEIHSYYEQYF. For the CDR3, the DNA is TGCAGCGTTGAAATCCACAGCTACTACGAGCAGTACTTC.